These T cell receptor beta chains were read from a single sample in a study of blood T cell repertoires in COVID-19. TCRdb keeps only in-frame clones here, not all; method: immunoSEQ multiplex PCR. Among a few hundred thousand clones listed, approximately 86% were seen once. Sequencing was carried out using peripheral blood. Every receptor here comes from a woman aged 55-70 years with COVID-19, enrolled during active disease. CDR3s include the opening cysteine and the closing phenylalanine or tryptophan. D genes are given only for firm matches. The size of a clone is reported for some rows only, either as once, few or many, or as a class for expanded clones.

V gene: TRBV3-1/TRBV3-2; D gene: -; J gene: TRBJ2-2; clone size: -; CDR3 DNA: TGTGCCAGCAGCCAAGATCGGGACTCTAGCGACACCGGGGAGCTGTTTTTT; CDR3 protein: CASSQDRDSSDTGELFF
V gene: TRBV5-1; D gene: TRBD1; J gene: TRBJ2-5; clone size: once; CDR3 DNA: TGCGCCAGCAGCCCCCCGGACAGGGTCGAGACCCAGTACTTC; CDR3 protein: CASSPPDRVETQYF
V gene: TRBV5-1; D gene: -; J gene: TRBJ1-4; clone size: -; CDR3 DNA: TGCGCCAGCACCTCAACGACAGGTTCTAATGAAAAACTGTTTTTT; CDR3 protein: CASTSTTGSNEKLFF
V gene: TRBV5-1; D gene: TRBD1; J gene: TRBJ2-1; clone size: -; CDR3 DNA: TGCGCCAGCAGCTTCTCGGGACAGGCTTTGACTGAGCAGTTCTTC; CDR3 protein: CASSFSGQALTEQFF
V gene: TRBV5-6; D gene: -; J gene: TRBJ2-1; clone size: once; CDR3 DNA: TGTGCCAGCGGTAGACAGGCCATATCCTACAATGAGCAGTTCTTC; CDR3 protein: CASGRQAISYNEQFF
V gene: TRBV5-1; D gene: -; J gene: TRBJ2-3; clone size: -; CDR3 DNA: TGCGCCAGCAGCTTTCTTAAGGGGTCCGATACGCAGTATTTT; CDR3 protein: CASSFLKGSDTQYF
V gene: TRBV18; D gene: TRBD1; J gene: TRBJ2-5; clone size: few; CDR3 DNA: TGTGCCAGCTCACCACGACAGGGCATGGGGGAGACCCAGTACTTC; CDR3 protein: CASSPRQGMGETQYF
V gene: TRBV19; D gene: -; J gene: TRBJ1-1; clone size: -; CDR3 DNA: TGTGCCAGTAGTATAAGGAGGGAATATACTGAAGCTTTCTTT; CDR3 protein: CASSIRREYTEAFF
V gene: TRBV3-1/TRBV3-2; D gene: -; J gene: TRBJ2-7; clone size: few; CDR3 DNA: TGTGCCAGCAGCCAAGATTGGCGGGATTTTGACGAGCAGTACTTC; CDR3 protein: CASSQDWRDFDEQYF
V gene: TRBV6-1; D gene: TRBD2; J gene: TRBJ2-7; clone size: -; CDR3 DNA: TGTGCCAGCAGTGAAATCATTAGCGGGAGCTCCTACGAGCAGTACTTC; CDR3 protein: CASSEIISGSSYEQYF
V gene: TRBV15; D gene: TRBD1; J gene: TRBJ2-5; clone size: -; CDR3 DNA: TGTGCCACCAGCAGGGGACAGGGTGGTCAAGAGACCCAGTACTTC; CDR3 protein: CATSRGQGGQETQYF
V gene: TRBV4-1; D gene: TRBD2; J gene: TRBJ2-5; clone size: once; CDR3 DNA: TGCGCCAGCCAAGGGACTAGCGGGGGCCGGTACCAAGAGACCCAGTACTTC; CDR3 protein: CASQGTSGGRYQETQYF
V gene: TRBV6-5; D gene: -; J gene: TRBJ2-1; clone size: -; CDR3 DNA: TGTGCCAGCAGTTACTCGTTGCCAGGGACCTACAATGAGCAGTTCTTC; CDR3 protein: CASSYSLPGTYNEQFF
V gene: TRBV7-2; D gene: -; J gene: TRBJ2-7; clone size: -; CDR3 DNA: TGTGCCAGCTCTCCCCACACCGCCCTTTACGAGCAGTACTTC; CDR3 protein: CASSPHTALYEQYF
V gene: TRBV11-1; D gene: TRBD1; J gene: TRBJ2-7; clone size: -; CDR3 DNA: TGTGCCAGCAGCCTGATGGACAGGTCGAATGAGCAGTACTTC; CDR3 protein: CASSLMDRSNEQYF
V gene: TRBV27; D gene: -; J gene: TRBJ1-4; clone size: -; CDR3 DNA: TGTGCCAGCAGAAGGGGCGGCAATGGGGAAAAACTGTTTTTT; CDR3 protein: CASRRGGNGEKLFF
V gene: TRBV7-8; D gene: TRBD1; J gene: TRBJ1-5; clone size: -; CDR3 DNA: TGTGCCAGCAGCTTAGGACAGGGGGGCCAGCCCCAGCATTTT; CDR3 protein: CASSLGQGGQPQHF
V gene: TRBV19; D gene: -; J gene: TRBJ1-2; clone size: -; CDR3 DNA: TGTGCCAGTACCCCCAGGGGAACGAGTGGCTACACCTTC; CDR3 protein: CASTPRGTSGYTF
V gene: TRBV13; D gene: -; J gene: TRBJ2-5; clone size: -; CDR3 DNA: TGTGCCAGCAGCCTTGAAGGGGTTCGCGAGACCCAGTACTTC; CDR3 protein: CASSLEGVRETQYF
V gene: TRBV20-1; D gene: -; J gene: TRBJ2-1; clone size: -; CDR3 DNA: TGCAGTGGCGGCTCCTACAATGAGCAGTTCTTC; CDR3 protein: CSGGSYNEQFF
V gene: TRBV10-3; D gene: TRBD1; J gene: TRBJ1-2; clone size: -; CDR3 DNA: TGTGCCATCAGTGAGCCGCAGACAGGGTTAGTCTATGGCTACACCTTC; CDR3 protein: CAISEPQTGLVYGYTF
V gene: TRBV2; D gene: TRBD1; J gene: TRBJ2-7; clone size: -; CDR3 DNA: TGTGCCAGCAGTGGATGGGGACAGTCCTACGAGCAGTACTTC; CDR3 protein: CASSGWGQSYEQYF
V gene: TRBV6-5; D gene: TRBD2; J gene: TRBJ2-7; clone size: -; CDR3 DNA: TGTGCCAGCAGTTACTCGAGCGGGGGGGCCTCCTACGAGCAGTACTTC; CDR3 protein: CASSYSSGGASYEQYF
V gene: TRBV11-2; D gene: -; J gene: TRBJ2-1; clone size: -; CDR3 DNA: TGTGCCAGCAGCTTAGGGCTAGGAAATAACAATGAGCAGTTCTTC; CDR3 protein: CASSLGLGNNNEQFF
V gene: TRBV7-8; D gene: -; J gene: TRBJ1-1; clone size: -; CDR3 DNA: TGTGCCAGCAGCTTAGTGTCGTTGAGCCTTGTGAACACTGAAGCTTTCTTT; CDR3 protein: CASSLVSLSLVNTEAFF
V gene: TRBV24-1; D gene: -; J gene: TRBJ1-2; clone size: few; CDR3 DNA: TGTGCCACCAGTGATTTGGGGCCAGGGTCAAACTATGGCTACACCTTC; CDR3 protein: CATSDLGPGSNYGYTF
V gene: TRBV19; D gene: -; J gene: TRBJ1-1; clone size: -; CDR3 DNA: TGTGCCAGTAGTATTTCGACATGGACTGAAGCTTTCTTT; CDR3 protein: CASSISTWTEAFF
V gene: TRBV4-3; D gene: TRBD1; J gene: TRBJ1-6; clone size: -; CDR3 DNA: TGCGCCAGCAGCCCCACCGACAGGGCTGGCTCACCCCTCCACTTT; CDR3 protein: CASSPTDRAGSPLHF
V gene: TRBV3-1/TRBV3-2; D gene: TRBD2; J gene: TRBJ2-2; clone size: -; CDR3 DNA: TGTGCCAGCAGCCAACAGCGGGGGGGCGACACCGGGGAGCTGTTTTTT; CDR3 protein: CASSQQRGGDTGELFF
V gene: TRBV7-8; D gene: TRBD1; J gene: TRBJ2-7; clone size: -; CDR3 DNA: TGTGCCAGCAGCTTAGGGACAGGGCGCTCCTACGAGCAGTACTTC; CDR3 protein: CASSLGTGRSYEQYF
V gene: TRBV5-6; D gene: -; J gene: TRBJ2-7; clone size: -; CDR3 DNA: TGTGCCAGCAGCTCCCAGGGGCCTACTGAGGAGCAGTACTTC; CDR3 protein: CASSSQGPTEEQYF
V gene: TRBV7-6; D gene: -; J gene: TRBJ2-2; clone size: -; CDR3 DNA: TGTGCCAGCAGCTTATACGGGGAGCTGTTTTTT; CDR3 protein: CASSLYGELFF
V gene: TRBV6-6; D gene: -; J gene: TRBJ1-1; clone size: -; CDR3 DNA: TGTGCCAGCAGTCGTGACGGGGGGGCCTTGACGAACACTGAAGCTTTCTTT; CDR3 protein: CASSRDGGALTNTEAFF
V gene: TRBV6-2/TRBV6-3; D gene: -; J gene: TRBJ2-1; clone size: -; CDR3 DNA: TGTGCCAGCAGTTACCCCTTCAGCGGCTATCTAAATGAGCAGTTCTTC; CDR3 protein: CASSYPFSGYLNEQFF
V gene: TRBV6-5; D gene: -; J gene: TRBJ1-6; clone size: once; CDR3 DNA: TGTGCCAGCAGTTCCCTAAGCTCCTATAATTCACCCCTCCACTTT; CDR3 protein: CASSSLSSYNSPLHF
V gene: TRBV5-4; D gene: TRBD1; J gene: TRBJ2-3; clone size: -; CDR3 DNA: TGTGCCAGCAGCTTCTCTAGAGGGGGCGGGACAGATACGCAGTATTTT; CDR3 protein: CASSFSRGGGTDTQYF
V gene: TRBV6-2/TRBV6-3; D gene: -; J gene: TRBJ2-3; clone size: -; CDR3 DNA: TGTGCCAGCAGTTATGGGGGGGCGGATACGCAGTATTTT; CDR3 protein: CASSYGGADTQYF